This T cell receptor beta chain came from a study of blood T cells in healthy people across ages. Findings and limits, study-wide: The donors' CMV status was not determined, possibly confounding changes in expanded clonotypes. Per million T cells, TCR beta diversity dropped about linearly as age rose.

About this clonotype: Its antigen is as yet unknown.

Per germline, CDR1 LNHNV and CDR2 YYDKDF (reference sequence). The V end was cut by 0 bases, the J end by 6 bases, with 12 bases between. The CDR3 sequence is 15 residues long. With a J-beta primer mix and a sample-barcoded 5' primer, a second PCR ran roughly 6 to 12 cycles. TCRdb processed the 5' RACE reads anew with MiXCR; each CDR3 protein has one entry. In the table there are roughly 830,000 distinct CDR3 sequences, approximately 65% of which are singletons. The sequencing sample was made of blood. This receptor was taken from a man aged 25 to 40 in good health. This chain uses TRBV15 with TRBJ2-4; D not resolved. Written as DNA, the CDR3 is TGTGCCACCAGCAGAGATGTGGGGTTGGGAAACATTCAGTACTTC. It specifies CATSRDVGLGNIQYF.